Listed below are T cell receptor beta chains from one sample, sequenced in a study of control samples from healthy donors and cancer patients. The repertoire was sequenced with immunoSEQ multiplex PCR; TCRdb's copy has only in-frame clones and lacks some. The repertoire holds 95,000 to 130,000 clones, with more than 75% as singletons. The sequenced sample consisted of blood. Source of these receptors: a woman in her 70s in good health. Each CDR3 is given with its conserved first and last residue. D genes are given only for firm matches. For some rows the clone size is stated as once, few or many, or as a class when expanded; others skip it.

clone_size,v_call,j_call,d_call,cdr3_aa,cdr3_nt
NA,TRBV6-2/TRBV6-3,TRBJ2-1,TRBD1,CASSYSGQGVLGNEQFF,TGTGCCAGCAGTTACTCGGGACAGGGGGTCTTGGGCAATGAGCAGTTCTTC
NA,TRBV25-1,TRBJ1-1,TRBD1,CASGSGTGNTEAFF,TGTGCCAGCGGCTCAGGGACAGGGAACACTGAAGCTTTCTTT
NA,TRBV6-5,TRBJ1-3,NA,CASSSEGLGNTIYF,TGTGCCAGCAGTTCAGAGGGGCTTGGAAACACCATATATTTT
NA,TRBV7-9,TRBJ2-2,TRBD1,CASSSVDRGNTGELFF,TGTGCCAGCAGCTCAGTCGACAGGGGTAACACCGGGGAGCTGTTTTTT
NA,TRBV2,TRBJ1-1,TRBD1,CASIGQGVGTEAFF,TGTGCCAGCATCGGACAGGGGGTAGGCACTGAAGCTTTCTTT
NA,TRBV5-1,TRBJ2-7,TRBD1,CASSARTGPTLGEQYF,TGCGCCAGCAGCGCCCGGACAGGGCCCACCCTCGGCGAGCAGTACTTC
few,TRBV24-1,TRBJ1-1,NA,CATSDQRTGSTEAFF,TGTGCCACCAGTGACCAGAGAACAGGGAGTACTGAAGCTTTCTTT
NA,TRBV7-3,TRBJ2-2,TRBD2,CASSAGPGGYTGELFF,TGTGCCAGCAGCGCGGGGCCGGGGGGATACACCGGGGAGCTGTTTTTT
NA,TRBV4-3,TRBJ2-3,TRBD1,CASSHDRALTDTQYF,TGCGCCAGCAGCCACGACAGGGCCCTCACAGATACGCAGTATTTT
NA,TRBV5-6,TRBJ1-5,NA,CASSFRGDQPQHF,TGTGCCAGCAGCTTTAGAGGGGATCAGCCCCAGCATTTT
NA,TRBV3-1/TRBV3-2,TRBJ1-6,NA,CASSQHLATLHF,TGTGCCAGCAGCCAGCATCTCGCCACCCTCCACTTT
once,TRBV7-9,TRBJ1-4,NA,CASSLMTDEKLFF,TGTGCCAGCAGCTTAATGACAGATGAAAAACTGTTTTTT
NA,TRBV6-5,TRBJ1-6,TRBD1,CASSLQGARWSPLHF,TGTGCCAGCAGTCTACAGGGGGCGCGTTGGTCACCCCTCCACTTT
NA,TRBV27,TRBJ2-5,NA,CASSFAGPETQYF,TGTGCCAGCAGTTTTGCCGGCCCAGAGACCCAGTACTTC
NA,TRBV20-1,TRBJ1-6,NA,CSARTLPLHF,TGCAGTGCTAGAACTCTGCCCCTCCACTTT
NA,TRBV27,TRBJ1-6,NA,CASSLGGYNSPLHF,TGTGCCAGCAGCCTGGGGGGGTATAATTCACCCCTCCACTTT
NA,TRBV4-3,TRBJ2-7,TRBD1,CASSHRTGDYEQYF,TGCGCCAGCAGCCACCGGACAGGAGACTACGAGCAGTACTTC